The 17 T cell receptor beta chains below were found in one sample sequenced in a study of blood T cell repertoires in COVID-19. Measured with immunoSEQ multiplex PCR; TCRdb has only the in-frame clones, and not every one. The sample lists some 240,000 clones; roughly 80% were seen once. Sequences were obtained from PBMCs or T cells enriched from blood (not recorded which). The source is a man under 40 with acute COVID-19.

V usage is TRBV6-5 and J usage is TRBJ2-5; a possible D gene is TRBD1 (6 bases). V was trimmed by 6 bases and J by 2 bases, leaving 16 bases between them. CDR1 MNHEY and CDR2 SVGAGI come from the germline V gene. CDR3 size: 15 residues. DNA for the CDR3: TGTGCCAGCAGCCGAACCTCAGGGGCGCAAGAGACCCAGTACTTC. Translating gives CASSRTSGAQETQYF.

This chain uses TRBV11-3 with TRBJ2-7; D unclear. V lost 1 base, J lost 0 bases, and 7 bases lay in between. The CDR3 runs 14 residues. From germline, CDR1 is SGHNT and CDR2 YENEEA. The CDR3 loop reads CASSLGRASYEQYV. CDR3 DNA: TGTGCCAGCAGCTTAGGCCGAGCCTCCTACGAGCAGTACGTC.

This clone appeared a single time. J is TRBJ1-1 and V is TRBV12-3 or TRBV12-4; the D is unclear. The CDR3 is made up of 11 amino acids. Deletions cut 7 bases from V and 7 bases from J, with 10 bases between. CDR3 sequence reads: CASNLEGEAFF. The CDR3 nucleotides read TGTGCCAGCAACCTAGAGGGTGAAGCTTTCTTT.

The CDR3 sequence: CAIPQGISNTGELFF. For the CDR3, the DNA is TGTGCCATCCCCCAGGGGATATCGAACACCGGGGAGCTGTTTTTT. The rearrangement uses TRBV10-3 and TRBJ2-2; possibly TRBD1 for D (6 bases). V was shortened by 8 bases and J by 0 bases, with 13 bases between the two germline ends. Per the germline V gene, CDR1 is ENHRY and CDR2 is SYGVKD. This CDR3 contains 15 residues.

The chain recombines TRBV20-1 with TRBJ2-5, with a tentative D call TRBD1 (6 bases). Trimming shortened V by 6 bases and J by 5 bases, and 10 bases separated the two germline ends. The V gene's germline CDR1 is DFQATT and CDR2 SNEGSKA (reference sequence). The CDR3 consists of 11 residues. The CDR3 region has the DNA TGCAGTGCACAGGGTGGGGAGACCCAGTACTTC. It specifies CSAQGGETQYF.

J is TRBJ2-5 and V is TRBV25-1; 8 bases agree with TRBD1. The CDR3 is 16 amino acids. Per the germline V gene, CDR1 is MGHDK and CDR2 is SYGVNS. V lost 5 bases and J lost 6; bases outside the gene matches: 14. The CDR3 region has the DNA TGTGCCAGCAGTCCTAATGAGGGACAGGATCTACAGACCCAGTACTTC. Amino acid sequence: CASSPNEGQDLQTQYF.

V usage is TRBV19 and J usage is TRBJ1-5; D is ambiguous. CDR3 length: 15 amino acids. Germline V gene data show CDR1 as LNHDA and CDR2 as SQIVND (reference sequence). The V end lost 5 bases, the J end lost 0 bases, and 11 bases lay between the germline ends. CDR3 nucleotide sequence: TGTGCCAGTAGTGCTCAGATTCATAGCAATCAGCCCCAGCATTTT. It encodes CASSAQIHSNQPQHF.

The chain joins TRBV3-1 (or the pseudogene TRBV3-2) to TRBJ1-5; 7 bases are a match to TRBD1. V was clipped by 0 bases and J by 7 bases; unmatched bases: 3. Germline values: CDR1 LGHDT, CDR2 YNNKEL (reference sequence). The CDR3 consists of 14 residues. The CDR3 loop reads CASSQEQGWQPQHF. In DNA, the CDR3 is TGTGCCAGCAGCCAAGAACAGGGGTGGCAGCCCCAGCATTTT.

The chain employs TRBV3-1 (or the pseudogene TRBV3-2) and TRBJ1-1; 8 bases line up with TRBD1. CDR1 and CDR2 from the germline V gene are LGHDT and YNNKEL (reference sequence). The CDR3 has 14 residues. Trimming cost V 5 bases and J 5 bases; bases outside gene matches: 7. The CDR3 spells CASSIRTGGTEAFF. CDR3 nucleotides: TGTGCCAGCAGCATTCGTACAGGGGGGACTGAAGCTTTCTTT.

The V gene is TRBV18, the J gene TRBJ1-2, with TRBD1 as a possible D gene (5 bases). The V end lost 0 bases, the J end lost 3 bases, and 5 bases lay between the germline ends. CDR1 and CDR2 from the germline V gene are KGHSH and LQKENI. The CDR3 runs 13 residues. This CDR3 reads CASSPPGDYGYTF. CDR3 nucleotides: TGTGCCAGCTCACCACCAGGGGACTATGGCTACACCTTC. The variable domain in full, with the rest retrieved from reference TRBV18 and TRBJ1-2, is NAGVMQNPRHLVRRRGQEARLRCSPMKGHSHVYWYRQLPEEGLKFMVYLQKENIIDESGMPKERFSAEFPKEGPSILRIQQVVRGDSAAYFCASSPPGDYGYTFGSGTRLTVV.

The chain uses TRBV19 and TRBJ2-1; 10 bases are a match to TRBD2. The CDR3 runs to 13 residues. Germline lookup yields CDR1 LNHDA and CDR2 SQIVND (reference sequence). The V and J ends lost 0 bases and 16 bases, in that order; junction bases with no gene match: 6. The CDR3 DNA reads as TGTGCCAGTAGTATAGATGGGCTAGCGGGGGTTTTCTTC. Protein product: CASSIDGLAGVFF.

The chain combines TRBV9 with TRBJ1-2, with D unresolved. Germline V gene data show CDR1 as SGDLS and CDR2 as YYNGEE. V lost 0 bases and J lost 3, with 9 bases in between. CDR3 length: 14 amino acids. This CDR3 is CASSVAAGDYGYTF. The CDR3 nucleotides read TGTGCCAGCAGCGTAGCTGCCGGGGACTATGGCTACACCTTC.

The CDR3 sequence is CASRFSSGGAYEQYV. The DNA of the CDR3 is TGTGCCAGCAGGTTTTCTAGCGGGGGGGCTTACGAGCAGTACGTC. V is TRBV6-5 and J is TRBJ2-7; 12 bases are a match to TRBD2. The CDR3 consists of 15 residues. J was trimmed by 4 bases and V by 6 bases; bases with no gene match: 7. The V gene's germline CDR1 is MNHEY and CDR2 SVGAGI.

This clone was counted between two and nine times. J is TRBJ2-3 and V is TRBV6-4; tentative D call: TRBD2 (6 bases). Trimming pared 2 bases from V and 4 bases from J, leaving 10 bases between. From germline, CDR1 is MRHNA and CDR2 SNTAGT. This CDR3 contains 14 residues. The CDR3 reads CASSDTAGSDTQYF. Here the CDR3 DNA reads TGTGCCAGCAGTGACACGGCGGGATCAGATACGCAGTATTTT.

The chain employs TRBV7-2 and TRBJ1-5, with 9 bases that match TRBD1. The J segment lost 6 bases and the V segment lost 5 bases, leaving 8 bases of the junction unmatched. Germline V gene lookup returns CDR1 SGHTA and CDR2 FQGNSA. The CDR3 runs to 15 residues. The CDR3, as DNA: TGTGCCAGCAGCCCCCACAGGGGGCCGGGTCAGCCCCAGCATTTT. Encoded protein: CASSPHRGPGQPQHF.

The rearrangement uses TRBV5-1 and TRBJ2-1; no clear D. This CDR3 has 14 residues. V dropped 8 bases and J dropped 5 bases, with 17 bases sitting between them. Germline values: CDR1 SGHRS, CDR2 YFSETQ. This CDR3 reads CASWRSGIDNEQFF. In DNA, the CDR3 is TGCGCCAGTTGGAGAAGTGGAATAGACAATGAGCAGTTCTTC. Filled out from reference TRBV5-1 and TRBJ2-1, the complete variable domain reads KAGVTQTPRYLIKTRGQQVTLSCSPISGHRSVSWYQQTPGQGLQFLFEYFSETQRNKGNFPGRFSGRQFSNSRSEMNVSTLELGDSALYLCASWRSGIDNEQFFGPGTRLTVL.

CDR3 nucleotides: TGTGCCAGCACCGATTTGGGCAGAGCAACCTACGAGCAGTACGTC. Translation gives CASTDLGRATYEQYV. The J gene is TRBJ2-7, the V gene TRBV6-5; D not resolved. The V gene's germline CDR1 is MNHEY and CDR2 SVGAGI. The CDR3 loop spans 15 amino acids. V shed 7 bases and J shed 2 bases, with 18 bases lying between them.